This T cell receptor (beta chain) comes out of a study of technical replicates of blood from four donors. Germline lookup yields CDR1 ENHRY and CDR2 SYGVKD. J was trimmed by 5 bases and V by 4 bases; bases with no gene match: 6. CDR3 length equals 15 residues. The method was immunoSEQ multiplex PCR; TCRdb's version includes in-frame clones alone and lacks a portion of them. The sample holds 60,000 to 80,000 clones, roughly 91% seen once. Sequencing was carried out using PBMCs. The sequence was obtained from a human donor in good health. Some clones in this sample may be carry-over from other donors' samples. The rearrangement links TRBV10-3 to TRBJ2-1, with 9 bases aligning to TRBD2. As DNA, the CDR3 is TGTGCCATCAGTGGAACTAGCGGGCCGAACAATGAGCAGTTCTTC. It translates to CAISGTSGPNNEQFF.